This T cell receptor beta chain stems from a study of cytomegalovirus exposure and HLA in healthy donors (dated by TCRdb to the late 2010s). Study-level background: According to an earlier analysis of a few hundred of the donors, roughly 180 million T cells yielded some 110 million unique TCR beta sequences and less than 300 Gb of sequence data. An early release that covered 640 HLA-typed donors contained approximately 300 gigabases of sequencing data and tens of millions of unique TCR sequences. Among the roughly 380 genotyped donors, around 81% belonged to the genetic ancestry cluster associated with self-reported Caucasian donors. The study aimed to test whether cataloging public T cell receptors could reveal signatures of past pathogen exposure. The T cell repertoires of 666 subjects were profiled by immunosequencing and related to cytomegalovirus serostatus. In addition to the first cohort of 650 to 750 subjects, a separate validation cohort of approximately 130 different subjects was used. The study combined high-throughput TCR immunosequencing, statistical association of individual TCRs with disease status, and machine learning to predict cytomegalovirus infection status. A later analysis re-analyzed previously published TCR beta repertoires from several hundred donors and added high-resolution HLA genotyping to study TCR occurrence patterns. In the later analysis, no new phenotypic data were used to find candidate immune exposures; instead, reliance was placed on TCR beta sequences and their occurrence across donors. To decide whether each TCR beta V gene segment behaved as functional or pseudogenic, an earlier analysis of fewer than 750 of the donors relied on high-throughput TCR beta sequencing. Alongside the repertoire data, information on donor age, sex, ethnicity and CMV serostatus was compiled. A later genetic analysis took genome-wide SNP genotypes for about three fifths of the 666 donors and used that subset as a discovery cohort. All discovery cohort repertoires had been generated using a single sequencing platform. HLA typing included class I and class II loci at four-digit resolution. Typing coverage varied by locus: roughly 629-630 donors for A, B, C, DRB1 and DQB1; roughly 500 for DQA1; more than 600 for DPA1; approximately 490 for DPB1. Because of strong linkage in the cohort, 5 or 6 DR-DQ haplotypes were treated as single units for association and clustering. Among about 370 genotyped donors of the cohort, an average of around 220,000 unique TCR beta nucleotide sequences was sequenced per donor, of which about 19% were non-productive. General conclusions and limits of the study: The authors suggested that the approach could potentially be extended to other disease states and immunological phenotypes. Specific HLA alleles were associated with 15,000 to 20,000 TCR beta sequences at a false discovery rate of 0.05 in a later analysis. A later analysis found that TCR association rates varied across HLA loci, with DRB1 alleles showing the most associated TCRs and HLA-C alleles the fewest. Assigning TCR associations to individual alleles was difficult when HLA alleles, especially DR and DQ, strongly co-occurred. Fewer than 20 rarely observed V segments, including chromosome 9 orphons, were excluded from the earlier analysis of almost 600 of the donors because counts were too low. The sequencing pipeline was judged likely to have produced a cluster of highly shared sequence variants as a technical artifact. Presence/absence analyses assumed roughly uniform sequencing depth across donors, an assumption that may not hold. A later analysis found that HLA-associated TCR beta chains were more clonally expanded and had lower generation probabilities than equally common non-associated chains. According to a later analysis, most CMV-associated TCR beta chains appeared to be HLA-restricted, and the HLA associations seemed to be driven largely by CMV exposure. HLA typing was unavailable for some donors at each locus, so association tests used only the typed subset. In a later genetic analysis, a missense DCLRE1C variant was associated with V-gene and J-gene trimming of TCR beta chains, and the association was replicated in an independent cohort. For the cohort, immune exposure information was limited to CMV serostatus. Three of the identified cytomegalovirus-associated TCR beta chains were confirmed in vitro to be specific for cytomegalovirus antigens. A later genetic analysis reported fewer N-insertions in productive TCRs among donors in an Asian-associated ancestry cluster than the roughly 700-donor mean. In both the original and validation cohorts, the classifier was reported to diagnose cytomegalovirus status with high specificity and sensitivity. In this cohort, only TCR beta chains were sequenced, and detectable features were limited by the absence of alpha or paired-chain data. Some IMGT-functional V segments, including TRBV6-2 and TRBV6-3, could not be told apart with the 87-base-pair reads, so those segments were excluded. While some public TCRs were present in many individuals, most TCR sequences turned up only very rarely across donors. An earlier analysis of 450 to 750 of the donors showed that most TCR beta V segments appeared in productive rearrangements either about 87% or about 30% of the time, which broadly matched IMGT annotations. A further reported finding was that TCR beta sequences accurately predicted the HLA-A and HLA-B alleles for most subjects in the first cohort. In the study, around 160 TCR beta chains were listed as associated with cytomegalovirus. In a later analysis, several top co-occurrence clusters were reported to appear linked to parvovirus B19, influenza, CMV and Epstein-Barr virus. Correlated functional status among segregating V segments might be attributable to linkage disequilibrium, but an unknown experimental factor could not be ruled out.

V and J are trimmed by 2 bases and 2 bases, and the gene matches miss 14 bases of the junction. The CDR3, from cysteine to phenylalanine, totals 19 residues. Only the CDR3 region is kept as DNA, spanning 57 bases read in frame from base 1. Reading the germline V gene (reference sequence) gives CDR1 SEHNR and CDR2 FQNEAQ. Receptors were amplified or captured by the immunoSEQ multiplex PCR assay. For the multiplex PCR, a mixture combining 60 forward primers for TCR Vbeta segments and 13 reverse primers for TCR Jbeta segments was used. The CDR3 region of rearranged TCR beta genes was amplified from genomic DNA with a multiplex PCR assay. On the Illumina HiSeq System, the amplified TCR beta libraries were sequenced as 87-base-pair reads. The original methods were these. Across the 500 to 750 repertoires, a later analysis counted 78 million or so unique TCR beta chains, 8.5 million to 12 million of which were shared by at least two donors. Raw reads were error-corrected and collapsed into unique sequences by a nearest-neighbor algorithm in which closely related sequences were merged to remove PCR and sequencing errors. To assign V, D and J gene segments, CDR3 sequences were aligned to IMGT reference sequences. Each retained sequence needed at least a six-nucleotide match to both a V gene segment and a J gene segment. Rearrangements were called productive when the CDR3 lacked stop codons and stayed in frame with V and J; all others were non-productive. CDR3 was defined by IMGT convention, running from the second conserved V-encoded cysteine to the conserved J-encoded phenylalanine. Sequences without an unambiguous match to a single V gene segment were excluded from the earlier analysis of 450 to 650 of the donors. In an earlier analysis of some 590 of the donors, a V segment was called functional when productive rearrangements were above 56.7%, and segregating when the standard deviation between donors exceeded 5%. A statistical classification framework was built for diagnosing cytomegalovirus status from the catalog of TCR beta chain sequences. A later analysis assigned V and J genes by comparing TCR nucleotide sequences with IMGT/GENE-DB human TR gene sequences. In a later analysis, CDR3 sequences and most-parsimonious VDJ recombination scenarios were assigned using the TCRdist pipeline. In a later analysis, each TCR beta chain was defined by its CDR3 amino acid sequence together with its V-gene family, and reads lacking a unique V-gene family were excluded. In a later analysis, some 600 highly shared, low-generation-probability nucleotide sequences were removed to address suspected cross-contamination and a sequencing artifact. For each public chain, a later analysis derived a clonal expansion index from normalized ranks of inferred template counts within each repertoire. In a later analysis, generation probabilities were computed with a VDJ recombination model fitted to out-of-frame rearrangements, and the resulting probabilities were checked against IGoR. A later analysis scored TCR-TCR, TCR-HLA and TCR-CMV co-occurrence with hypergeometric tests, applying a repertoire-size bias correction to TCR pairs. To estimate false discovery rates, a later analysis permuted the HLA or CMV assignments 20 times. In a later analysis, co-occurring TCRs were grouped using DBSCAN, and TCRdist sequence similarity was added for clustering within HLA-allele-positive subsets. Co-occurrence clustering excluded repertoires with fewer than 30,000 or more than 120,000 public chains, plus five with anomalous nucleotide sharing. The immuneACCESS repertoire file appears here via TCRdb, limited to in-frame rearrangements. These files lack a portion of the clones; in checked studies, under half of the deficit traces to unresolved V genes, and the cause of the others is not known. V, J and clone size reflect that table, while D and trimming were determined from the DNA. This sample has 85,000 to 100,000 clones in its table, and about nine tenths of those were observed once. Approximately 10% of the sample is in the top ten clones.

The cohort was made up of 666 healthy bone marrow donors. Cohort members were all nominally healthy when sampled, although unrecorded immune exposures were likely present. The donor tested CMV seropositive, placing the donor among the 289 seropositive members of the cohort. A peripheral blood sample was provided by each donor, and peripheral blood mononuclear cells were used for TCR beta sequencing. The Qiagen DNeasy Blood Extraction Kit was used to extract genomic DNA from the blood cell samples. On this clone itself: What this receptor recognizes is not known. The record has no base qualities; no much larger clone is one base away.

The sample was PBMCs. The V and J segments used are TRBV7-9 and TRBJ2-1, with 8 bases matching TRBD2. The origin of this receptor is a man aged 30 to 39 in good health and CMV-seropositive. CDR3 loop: CASSLSPISGIEPYNEQFF. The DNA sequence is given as TGTGCCAGCAGCTTAAGTCCCATTAGCGGGATAGAGCCCTACAATGAGCAGTTCTTC.